This TCR beta chain was retrieved from a study of CD8 T cells in ankylosing spondylitis. This clonotype was counted ten times or more. The antigen remains undetermined. Study-level findings and limits: A TCR beta motif of 7 to 9 highly homologous variants seemed to mark ankylosing spondylitis blood. Reports say disease-linked clones showed up significantly more in matched ankylosing spondylitis synovial fluid.

Each TCR beta library was made by quantitative 5'-RACE that incorporated molecular barcodes. TCRdb independently ran MiXCR on the 5' RACE reads; one entry per CDR3 protein. Among about 800,000 distinct CDR3 sequences listed, 12% were seen once. V was cut by 0 bases and J by 1 base, with 10 bases left in between. The CDR3 is made up of 16 amino acids. Germline CDR1 reads MNHEY; CDR2 reads SVGAGI. The chain is built from TRBV6-5 and TRBJ2-4; no definite D call. Sequenced input: blood, either unsorted or a sorted T cell fraction (not recorded which). This TCR derives from a male donor with ankylosing spondylitis. CDR3 loop: CASSYSVPGAKNIQYF. The DNA for the CDR3 is TGTGCCAGCAGTTACTCAGTTCCCGGGGCCAAAAACATTCAGTACTTC.